This T cell receptor beta chain was profiled in a study of beta chain features in type 1 diabetes. Study-wide results and caveats: Shorter templates may be favored by PCR, equally so in patients and controls. The study found moderately but significantly shorter TCRB CDR3s in all four CD4+ subsets of Type 1 diabetes patients.

This clone has only a few counts. As yet, its antigen is unknown. Since all of the isolated RNA was reverse transcribed, expressed TCRB transcripts were what got sequenced. Here immunoSEQ multiplex PCR was the method, and the copy in TCRdb shows in-frame clones only, minus some. The sample yields around 650,000 clones, under 15% seen once. The germline CDR1 and CDR2 sequences are SGHTA and FQGTGA. The CDR3 loop spans 14 amino acids. Trimming left V 4 bases short and J 0 bases short, with 6 bases between. Sequencing used naive CD4+ T cells from blood. The chain combines TRBV7-3 with TRBJ2-2; no clear D gene. This clonotype originated in a man aged 30-40 years with type 1 diabetes. CDR3: CASSSLANTGELFF. The CDR3 coding sequence is TGTGCCAGCAGCTCCCTAGCGAACACCGGGGAGCTGTTTTTT.